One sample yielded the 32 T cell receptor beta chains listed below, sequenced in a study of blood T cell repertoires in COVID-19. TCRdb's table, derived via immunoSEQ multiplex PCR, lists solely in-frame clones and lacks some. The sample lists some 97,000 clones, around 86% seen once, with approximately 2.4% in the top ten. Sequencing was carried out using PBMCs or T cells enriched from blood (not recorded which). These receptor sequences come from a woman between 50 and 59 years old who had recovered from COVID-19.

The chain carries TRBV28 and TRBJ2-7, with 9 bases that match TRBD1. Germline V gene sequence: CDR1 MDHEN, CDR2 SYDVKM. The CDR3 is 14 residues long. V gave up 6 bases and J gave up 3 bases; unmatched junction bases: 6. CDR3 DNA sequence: TGTGCCAGCAGGAGAACAGGGGGCTTCTACGAGCAGTACTTC. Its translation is CASRRTGGFYEQYF. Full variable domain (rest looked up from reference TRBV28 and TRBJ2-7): DVKVTQSSRYLVKRTGEKVFLECVQDMDHENMFWYRQDPGLGLRLIYFSYDVKMKEKGDIPEGYSVSREKKERFSLILESASTNQTSMYLCASRRTGGFYEQYFGPGTRLTVT.

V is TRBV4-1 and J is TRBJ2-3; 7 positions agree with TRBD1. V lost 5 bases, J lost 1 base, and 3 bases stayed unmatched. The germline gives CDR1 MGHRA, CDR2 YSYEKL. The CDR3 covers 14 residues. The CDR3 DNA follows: TGCGCCAGCAGCGACAGGGACGGCACAGATACGCAGTATTTT. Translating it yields CASSDRDGTDTQYF.

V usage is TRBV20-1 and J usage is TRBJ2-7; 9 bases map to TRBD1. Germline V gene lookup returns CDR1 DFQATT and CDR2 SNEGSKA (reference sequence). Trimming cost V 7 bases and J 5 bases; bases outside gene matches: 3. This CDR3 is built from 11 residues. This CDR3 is CSGDRENEQYF. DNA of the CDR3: TGCAGTGGGGACAGGGAGAACGAGCAGTACTTC.

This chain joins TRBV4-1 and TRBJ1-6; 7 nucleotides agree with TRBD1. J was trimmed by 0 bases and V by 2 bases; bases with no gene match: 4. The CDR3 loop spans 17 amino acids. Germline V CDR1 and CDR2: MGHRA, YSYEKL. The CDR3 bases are TGCGCCAGCAGCCAACCGGGACAGAGCTCCTATAATTCACCCCTCCACTTT. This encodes CASSQPGQSSYNSPLHF.

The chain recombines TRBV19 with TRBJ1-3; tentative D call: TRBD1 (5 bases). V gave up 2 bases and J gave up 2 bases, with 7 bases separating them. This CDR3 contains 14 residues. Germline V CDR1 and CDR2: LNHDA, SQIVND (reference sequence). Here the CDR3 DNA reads TGTGCCAGTAGTATAACAGGCGCTGGAAACACCATATATTTT. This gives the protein CASSITGAGNTIYF.

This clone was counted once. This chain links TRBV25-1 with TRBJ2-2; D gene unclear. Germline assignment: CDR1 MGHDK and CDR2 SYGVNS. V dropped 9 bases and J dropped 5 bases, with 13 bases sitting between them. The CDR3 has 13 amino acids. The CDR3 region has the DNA TGTGCCAGTTCTCCGACTGATACCGGGGAGCTGTTTTTT. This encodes CASSPTDTGELFF.

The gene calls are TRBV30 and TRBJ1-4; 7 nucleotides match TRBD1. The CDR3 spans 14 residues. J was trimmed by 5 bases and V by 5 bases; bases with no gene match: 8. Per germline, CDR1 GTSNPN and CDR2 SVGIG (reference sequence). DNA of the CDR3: TGTGCCTGGGGTTGGGACAGTTACAATGAAAAACTGTTTTTT. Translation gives CAWGWDSYNEKLFF.

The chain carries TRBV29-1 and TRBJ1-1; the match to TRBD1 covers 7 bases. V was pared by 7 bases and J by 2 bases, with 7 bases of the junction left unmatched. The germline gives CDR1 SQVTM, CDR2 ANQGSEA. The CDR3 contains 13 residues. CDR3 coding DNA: TGCAGCGGCTCGGACAGGATAAACACTGAAGCTTTCTTT. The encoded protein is CSGSDRINTEAFF.

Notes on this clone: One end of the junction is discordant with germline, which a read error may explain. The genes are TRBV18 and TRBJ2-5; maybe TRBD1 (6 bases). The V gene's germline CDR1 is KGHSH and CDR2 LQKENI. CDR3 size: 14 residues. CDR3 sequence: CASTPRGGRETQYF. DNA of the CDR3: TGTGCCAGCACACCACGAGGGGGAAGAGAGACCCAGTACTTC. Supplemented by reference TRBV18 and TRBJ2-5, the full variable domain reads NAGVMQNPRHLVRRRGQEARLRCSPMKGHSHVYWYRQLPEEGLKFMVYLQKENIIDESGMPKERFSAEFPKEGPSILRIQQVVRGDSAAYFCASTPRGGRETQYFGPGTRLLVL.

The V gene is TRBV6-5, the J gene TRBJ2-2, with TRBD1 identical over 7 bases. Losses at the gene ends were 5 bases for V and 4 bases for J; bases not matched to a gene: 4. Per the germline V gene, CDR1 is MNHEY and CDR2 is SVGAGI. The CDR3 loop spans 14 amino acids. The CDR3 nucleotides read TGTGCCAGCAGTCTAGAGGGGGCCACCGGGGAGCTGTTTTTT. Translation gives CASSLEGATGELFF.

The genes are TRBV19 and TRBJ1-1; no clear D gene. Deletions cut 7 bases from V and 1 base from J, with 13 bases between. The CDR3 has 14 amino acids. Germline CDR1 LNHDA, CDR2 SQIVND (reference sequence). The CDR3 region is CASTSRPGNTEAFF. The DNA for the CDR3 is TGTGCCAGTACCTCTAGGCCGGGGAACACTGAAGCTTTCTTT.

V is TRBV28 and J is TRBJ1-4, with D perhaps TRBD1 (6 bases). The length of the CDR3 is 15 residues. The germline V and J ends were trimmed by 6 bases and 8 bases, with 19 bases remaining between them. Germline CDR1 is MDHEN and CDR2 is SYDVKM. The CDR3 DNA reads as TGTGCCAGCAGCCCACCGGGGGGGGCCCGCGAAAAACTGTTTTTT. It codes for CASSPPGGAREKLFF.

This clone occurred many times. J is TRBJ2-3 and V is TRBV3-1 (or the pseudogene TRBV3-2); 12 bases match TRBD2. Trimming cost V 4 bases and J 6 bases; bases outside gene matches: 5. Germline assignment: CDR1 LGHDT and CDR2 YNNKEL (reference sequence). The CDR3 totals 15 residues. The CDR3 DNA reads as TGTGCCAGCAGCCGGACTAGCGGGATGGTGGATACGCAGTATTTT. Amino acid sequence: CASSRTSGMVDTQYF.

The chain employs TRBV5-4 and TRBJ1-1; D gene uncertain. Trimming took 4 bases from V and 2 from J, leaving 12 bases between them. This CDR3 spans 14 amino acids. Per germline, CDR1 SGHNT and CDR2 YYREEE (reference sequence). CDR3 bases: TGTGCCAGCAGCGAAGGAGGTCTAAACACTGAAGCTTTCTTT. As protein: CASSEGGLNTEAFF.

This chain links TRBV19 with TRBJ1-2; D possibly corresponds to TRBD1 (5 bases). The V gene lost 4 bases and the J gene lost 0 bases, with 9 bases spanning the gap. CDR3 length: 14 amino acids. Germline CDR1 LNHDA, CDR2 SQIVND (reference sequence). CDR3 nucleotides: TGTGCCAGTAGTACGACAGAAACTAACTATGGCTACACCTTC. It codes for CASSTTETNYGYTF.

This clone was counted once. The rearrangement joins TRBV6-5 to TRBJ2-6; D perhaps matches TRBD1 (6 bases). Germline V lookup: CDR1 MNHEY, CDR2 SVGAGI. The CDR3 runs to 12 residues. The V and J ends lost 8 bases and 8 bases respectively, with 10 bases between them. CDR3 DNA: TGTGCCAGCGTAAGGGGGACCAACGTCCTGACTTTC. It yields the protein CASVRGTNVLTF.

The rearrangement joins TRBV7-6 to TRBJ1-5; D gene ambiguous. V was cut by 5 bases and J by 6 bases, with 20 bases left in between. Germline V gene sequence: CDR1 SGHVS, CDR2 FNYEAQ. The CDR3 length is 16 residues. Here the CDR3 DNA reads TGTGCCAGCAGCAAAGACCCAACCACGACACCTCAGCCCCAGCATTTT. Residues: CASSKDPTTTPQPQHF.

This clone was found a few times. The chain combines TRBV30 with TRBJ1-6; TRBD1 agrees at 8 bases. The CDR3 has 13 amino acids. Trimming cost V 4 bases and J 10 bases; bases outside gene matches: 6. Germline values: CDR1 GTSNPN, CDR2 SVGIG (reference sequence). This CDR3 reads CAWTGRGLSPLHF. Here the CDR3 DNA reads TGTGCCTGGACGGGCAGGGGGCTATCACCCCTCCACTTT.

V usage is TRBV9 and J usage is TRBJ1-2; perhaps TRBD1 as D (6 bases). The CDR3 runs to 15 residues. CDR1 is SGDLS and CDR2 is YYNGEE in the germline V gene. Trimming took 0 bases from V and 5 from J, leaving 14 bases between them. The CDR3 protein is CASSVEDRPKYGYTF. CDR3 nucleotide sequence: TGTGCCAGCAGCGTAGAAGACAGGCCCAAATATGGCTACACCTTC.

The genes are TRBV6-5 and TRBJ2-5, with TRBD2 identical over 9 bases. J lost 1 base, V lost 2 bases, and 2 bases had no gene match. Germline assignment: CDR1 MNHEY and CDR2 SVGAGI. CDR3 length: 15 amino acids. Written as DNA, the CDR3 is TGTGCCAGCAGTTACGCGGGGGGGGTCCAAGAGACCCAGTACTTC. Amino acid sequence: CASSYAGGVQETQYF.

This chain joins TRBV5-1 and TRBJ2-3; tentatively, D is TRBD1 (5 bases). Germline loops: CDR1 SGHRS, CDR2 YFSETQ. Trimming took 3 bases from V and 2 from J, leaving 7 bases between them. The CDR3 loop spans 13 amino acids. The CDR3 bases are TGCGCCAGCAGCTCCAGGGACACAGATACGCAGTATTTT. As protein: CASSSRDTDTQYF. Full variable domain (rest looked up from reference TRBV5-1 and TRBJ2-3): KAGVTQTPRYLIKTRGQQVTLSCSPISGHRSVSWYQQTPGQGLQFLFEYFSETQRNKGNFPGRFSGRQFSNSRSEMNVSTLELGDSALYLCASSSRDTDTQYFGPGTRLTVL.

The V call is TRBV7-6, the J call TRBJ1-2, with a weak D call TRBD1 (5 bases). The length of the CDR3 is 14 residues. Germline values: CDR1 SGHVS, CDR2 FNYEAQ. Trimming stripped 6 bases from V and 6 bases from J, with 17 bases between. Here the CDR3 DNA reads TGTGCCAGCAGGACCCGACCGGAGGGGAATGGCTACACCTTC. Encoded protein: CASRTRPEGNGYTF. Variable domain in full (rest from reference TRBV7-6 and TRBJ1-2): GAGVSQSPRYKVTKRGQDVALRCDPISGHVSLYWYRQALGQGPEFLTYFNYEAQQDKSGLPNDRFSAERPEGSISTLTIQRTEQRDSAMYRCASRTRPEGNGYTFGSGTRLTVV.

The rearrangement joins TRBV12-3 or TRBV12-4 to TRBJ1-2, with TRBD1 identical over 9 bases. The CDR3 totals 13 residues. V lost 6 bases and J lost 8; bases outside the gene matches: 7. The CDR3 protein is CASRGQGFYGYTF. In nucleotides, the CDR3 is TGTGCCAGCAGAGGACAGGGGTTCTACGGCTACACCTTC.

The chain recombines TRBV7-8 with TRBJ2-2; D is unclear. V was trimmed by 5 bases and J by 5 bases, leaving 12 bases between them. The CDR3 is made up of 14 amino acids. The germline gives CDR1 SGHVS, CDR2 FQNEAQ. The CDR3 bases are TGTGCCAGCAGCGGGTGGAGCAATACCGGGGAGCTGTTTTTT. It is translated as CASSGWSNTGELFF.

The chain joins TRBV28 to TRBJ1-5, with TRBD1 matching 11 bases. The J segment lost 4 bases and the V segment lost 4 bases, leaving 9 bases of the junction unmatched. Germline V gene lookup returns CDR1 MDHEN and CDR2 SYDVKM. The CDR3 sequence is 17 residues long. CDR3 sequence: CASSWAGGTGGNQPQHF. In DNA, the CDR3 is TGTGCCAGCAGTTGGGCCGGCGGGACAGGGGGGAATCAGCCCCAGCATTTT.

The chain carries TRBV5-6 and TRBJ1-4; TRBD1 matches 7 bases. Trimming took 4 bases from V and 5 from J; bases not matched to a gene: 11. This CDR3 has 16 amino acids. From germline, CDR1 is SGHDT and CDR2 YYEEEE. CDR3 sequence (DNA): TGTGCCAGCAGCGTGGAGGGGGCATCAAAGAATGAAAAACTGTTTTTT. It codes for CASSVEGASKNEKLFF.

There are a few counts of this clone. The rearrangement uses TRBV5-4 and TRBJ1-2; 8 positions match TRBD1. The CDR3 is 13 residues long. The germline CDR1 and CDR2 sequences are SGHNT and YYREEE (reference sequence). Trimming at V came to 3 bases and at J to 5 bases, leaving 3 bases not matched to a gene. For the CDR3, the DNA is TGTGCCAGCAGCTACGGGACAGGTTATGGCTACACCTTC. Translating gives CASSYGTGYGYTF.

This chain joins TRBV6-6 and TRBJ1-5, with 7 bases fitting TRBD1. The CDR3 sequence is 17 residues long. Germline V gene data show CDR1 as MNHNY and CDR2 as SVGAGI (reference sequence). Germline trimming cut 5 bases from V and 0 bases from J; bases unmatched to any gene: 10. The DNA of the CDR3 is TGTGCCAGCAGTCCCCGGCGACAGGGCTATAGCAATCAGCCCCAGCATTTT. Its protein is CASSPRRQGYSNQPQHF.

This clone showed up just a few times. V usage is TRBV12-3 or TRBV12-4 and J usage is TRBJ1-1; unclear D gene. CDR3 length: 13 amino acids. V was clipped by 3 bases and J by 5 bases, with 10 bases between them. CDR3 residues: CASSLVQITEAFF. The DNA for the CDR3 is TGTGCCAGCAGTTTGGTCCAGATTACTGAAGCTTTCTTT.

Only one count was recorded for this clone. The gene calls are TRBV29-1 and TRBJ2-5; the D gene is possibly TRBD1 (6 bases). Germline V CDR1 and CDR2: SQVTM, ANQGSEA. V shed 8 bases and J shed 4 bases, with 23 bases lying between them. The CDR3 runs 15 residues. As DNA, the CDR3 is TGCAGCATCCTCAACCCAGGGGCTTTAGGAGAGACCCAGTACTTC. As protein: CSILNPGALGETQYF.

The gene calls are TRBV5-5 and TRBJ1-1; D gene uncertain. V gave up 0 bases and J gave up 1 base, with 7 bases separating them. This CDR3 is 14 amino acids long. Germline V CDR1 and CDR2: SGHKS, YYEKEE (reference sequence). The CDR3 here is CASSLAAGNTEAFF. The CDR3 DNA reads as TGTGCCAGCAGCTTGGCGGCAGGGAACACTGAAGCTTTCTTT.

This CDR3 is CASRGTGVRFF. As DNA, the CDR3 is TGTGCCAGCAGGGGGACAGGGGTGAGGTTTTTT. The chain has TRBV2 and TRBJ1-4, with 10 bases that match TRBD1. Trimming removed 6 bases from V and 16 bases from J; junction bases left unmatched: 5. The CDR3 extends over 11 amino acids. Germline V lookup: CDR1 SNHLY, CDR2 FYNNEI.